Shown below are 11 T cell receptor beta chains from a single sample sequenced in a study of T cell responses to AZD1222 COVID-19 vaccine. Data came from immunoSEQ multiplex PCR; TCRdb stores just in-frame clones and leaves some out. The data contain 80,000 or so clones, roughly 90% of them singletons. The input for sequencing was peripheral blood, taken 28 days after the second AZD1222 dose. The receptor source for this set is an adult who received the AZD1222 COVID-19 vaccine.

The chain recombines TRBV6-2 or TRBV6-3 with TRBJ2-7; the match to TRBD2 covers 8 bases. Trimming cost V 2 bases and J 5 bases; bases outside gene matches: 14. Germline V CDR1 and CDR2: MNHEY, SVGEGT. The CDR3 has 17 amino acids. DNA for the CDR3: TGTGCCAGCAGTTACGGGCTAGCGGGTGGCATTACAGACGAGCAGTACTTC. Translated: CASSYGLAGGITDEQYF.

This chain joins TRBV5-1 and TRBJ2-7, with TRBD2 matching 12 bases. Germline V CDR1 and CDR2: SGHRS, YFSETQ. This CDR3 is built from 14 residues. V was pared by 3 bases and J by 6 bases, with 4 bases of the junction left unmatched. The chain's CDR3 is CASSSRLAGAEQYF. In DNA form, the CDR3 reads TGCGCCAGCAGCTCCCGACTAGCGGGAGCCGAGCAGTACTTC.

This chain joins TRBV7-9 and TRBJ2-2, with 12 bases identical to TRBD2. In germline, CDR1 is SEHNR, CDR2 FQNEAQ (reference sequence). V dropped 6 bases and J dropped 5; count of bases not matched to a gene: 10. The length of the CDR3 is 17 residues. As DNA, the CDR3 is TGTGCCAGCAGTTTTGGACTAGCGGGATCGGGTACCGGGGAGCTGTTTTTT. Amino acids: CASSFGLAGSGTGELFF.

This clone appeared once. The genes are TRBV3-1 (or the pseudogene TRBV3-2) and TRBJ2-7; no clear D gene. V lost 1 base and J 4 bases, leaving 14 bases between the germline ends. The length of the CDR3 is 15 residues. Germline lookup yields CDR1 LGHDT and CDR2 YNNKEL (reference sequence). The CDR3 bases are TGTGCCAGCAGCCAAGGACTTGTCGGATTTTACGAGCAGTACTTC. Translation gives CASSQGLVGFYEQYF.

The rearrangement uses TRBV27 and TRBJ2-1, with 11 bases identical to TRBD2. The V and J ends lost 2 bases and 6 bases, in that order; junction bases with no gene match: 3. This CDR3 is 15 amino acids long. Per germline, CDR1 MNHEY and CDR2 SMNVEV (reference sequence). Written as DNA, the CDR3 is TGTGCCAGCAGTTTAACTAGCGGGAGAGTCAATGAGCAGTTCTTC. Amino acid sequence: CASSLTSGRVNEQFF.

The rearrangement uses TRBV30 and TRBJ1-2; D uncertain. CDR1 is GTSNPN and CDR2 is SVGIG in the germline V gene (reference sequence). The CDR3 runs 14 residues. Trimming cost V 4 bases and J 3 bases, with 15 bases left between them. The CDR3 spells CAWKSLGKDYGYTF. For the CDR3, the DNA is TGTGCCTGGAAGAGCCTGGGGAAAGACTATGGCTACACCTTC.

The rearrangement joins TRBV5-1 to TRBJ1-1; D possibly corresponds to TRBD1 (5 bases). The V and J ends lost 6 bases and 0 bases respectively, with 9 bases between them. CDR3 size: 13 residues. In germline, CDR1 is SGHRS, CDR2 YFSETQ. CDR3 bases: TGCGCCAGCACGGGGGTCCTGAACACTGAAGCTTTCTTT. Translating gives CASTGVLNTEAFF.

The chain employs TRBV6-5 and TRBJ2-7; perhaps TRBD2 as D (6 bases). CDR3 length: 15 amino acids. Trimming removed 6 bases from V and 7 bases from J, with 22 bases in between. Per the germline V gene, CDR1 is MNHEY and CDR2 is SVGAGI. The CDR3 region has the DNA TGTGCCAGCAGCTCCACGTTGAGCGGGCCGCAAGAGCAGTACTTC. Protein sequence: CASSSTLSGPQEQYF.

This rearrangement joins TRBV2 to TRBJ2-7; D is unclear. Trimming took off 3 bases at V and 3 bases at J, with 18 bases between the two ends. Germline-derived CDR1 and CDR2 are SNHLY and FYNNEI. The CDR3 covers 16 residues. The DNA for the CDR3 is TGTGCCAGCAGTGATAGCCTCGGGCGGAGAGGCTACGAGCAGTACTTC. This codes for CASSDSLGRRGYEQYF. Looking up the rest from reference TRBV2 and TRBJ2-7 gives the full variable domain: EPEVTQTPSHQVTQMGQEVILRCVPISNHLYFYWYRQILGQKVEFLVSFYNNEISEKSEIFDDQFSVERPDGSNFTLKIRSTKLEDSAMYFCASSDSLGRRGYEQYFGPGTRLTVT.

The rearrangement joins TRBV28 to TRBJ1-1, with D perhaps matching TRBD1 (5 bases). The V gene lost 6 bases and the J gene lost 10 bases, with 12 bases spanning the gap. Looked up from germline, CDR1 is MDHEN and CDR2 is SYDVKM. The CDR3 length is 11 residues. CDR3 loop: CASSLPGPAFF. The CDR3 nucleotides are TGTGCCAGCAGCCTCCCGGGGCCAGCTTTCTTT. Looking up the rest from reference TRBV28 and TRBJ1-1 gives the full variable domain: DVKVTQSSRYLVKRTGEKVFLECVQDMDHENMFWYRQDPGLGLRLIYFSYDVKMKEKGDIPEGYSVSREKKERFSLILESASTNQTSMYLCASSLPGPAFFGQGTRLTVV.

The chain is built from TRBV10-3 and TRBJ1-6; TRBD1 aligns across 7 bases. Germline CDR1 and CDR2: ENHRY and SYGVKD. This CDR3 comprises 16 residues. The ends lost 0 bases at V and 5 bases at J; junction bases unmatched: 4. The CDR3 is CAISESGGGNNSPLHF. The CDR3 DNA is TGTGCCATCAGTGAGTCGGGAGGGGGCAATAATTCACCCCTCCACTTT.